One sample yielded the 4 T cell receptor beta chains listed below, sequenced in a study of cytomegalovirus exposure and HLA in healthy donors. PCR primers comprised 60 Vbeta and 13 Jbeta primers. Assay used: immunoSEQ multiplex PCR; TCRdb lists only in-frame clones, some missing. The sample shows about 170,000 clones, roughly 84% of them seen only once. Sequencing was performed on PBMCs. The receptors originated from a boy between 2 and 10 years old in good health and CMV-seronegative.

The J gene is TRBJ2-2, the V gene TRBV19, with 8 positions matching TRBD2. The germline gives CDR1 LNHDA, CDR2 SQIVND (reference sequence). Germline trimming cut 5 bases from V and 7 bases from J; bases unmatched to any gene: 9. This CDR3 region has 15 residues. CDR3 sequence: CASSHSGIRGGELFF. CDR3 coding DNA: TGTGCCAGTAGTCATAGCGGGATACGAGGCGGGGAGCTGTTTTTT.

This chain links TRBV11-2 with TRBJ1-1; D remains ambiguous. The length of the CDR3 is 12 residues. Germline CDR1 and CDR2: SGHAT and FQNNGV. The ends were cut back, 2 bases at V and 4 bases at J, with 5 bases in the middle. The CDR3 DNA is TGTGCCAGCAGCTTATCGGTCACTGAAGCTTTCTTT. Translation: CASSLSVTEAFF.

The V gene is TRBV4-1, the J gene TRBJ2-7; 8 nucleotides agree with TRBD2. V dropped 3 bases and J dropped 4; count of bases not matched to a gene: 11. CDR3 size: 16 residues. From germline, CDR1 is MGHRA and CDR2 YSYEKL. CDR3 nucleotide sequence: TGCGCCAGCAGCCATTCAGCGGGGGCGACCCTGTACGAGCAGTACTTC. The encoded protein is CASSHSAGATLYEQYF.

The chain joins TRBV6-1 to TRBJ1-5, with 10 bases fitting TRBD1. CDR1 and CDR2 from the germline V gene are MNHNS and SASEGT. The CDR3 sequence is 14 residues long. After removal of 5 bases from V and 6 bases from J, the junction contained 4 bases not matched to a gene. CDR3 sequence: CASSRQGAAQPQHF. CDR3 nucleotide sequence: TGTGCCAGCAGTAGACAGGGGGCGGCTCAGCCCCAGCATTTT.